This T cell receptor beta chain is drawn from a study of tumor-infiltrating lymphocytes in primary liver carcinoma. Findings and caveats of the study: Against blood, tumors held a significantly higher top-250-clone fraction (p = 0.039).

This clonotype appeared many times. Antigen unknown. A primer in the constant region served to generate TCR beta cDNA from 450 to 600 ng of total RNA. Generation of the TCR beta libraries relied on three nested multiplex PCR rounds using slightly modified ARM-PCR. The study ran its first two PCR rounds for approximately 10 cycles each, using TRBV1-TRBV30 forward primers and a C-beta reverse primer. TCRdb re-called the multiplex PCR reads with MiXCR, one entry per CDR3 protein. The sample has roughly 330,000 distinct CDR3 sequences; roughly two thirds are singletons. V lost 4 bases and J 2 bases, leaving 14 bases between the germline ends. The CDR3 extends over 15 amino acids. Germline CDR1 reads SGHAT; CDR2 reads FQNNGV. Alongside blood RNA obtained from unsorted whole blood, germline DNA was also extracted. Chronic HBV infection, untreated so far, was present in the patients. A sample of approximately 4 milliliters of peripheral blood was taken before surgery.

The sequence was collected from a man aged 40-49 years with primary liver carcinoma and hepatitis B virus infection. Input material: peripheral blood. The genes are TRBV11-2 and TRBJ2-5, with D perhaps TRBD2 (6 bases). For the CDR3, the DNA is TGTGCCAGCAGCTATTCCGGGAGTCCTCAAGAGACCCAGTACTTC. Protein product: CASSYSGSPQETQYF.